These 30 T cell receptor beta chains came from one sample sequenced in a study of T cells in tuberculosis. Using immunoSEQ multiplex PCR, the repertoire was profiled, and TCRdb retains in-frame clones only, with some absent. The data hold about 29,000 clones, with around 91% observed a single time. Input material: PBMCs. The receptors were gathered from a donor aged 10 to 29 with latent tuberculosis or without tuberculosis infection.

The V and J genes are TRBV28 and TRBJ1-1, with D possibly being TRBD1 (6 bases). V lost 10 bases, J lost 6 bases, and 12 bases lay in between. Per germline, CDR1 MDHEN and CDR2 SYDVKM. The CDR3 is made up of 11 amino acids. CDR3 amino acids: CATTGRAEAFF. The CDR3 nucleotides read TGTGCCACCACAGGGAGGGCTGAAGCTTTCTTT.

The rearrangement uses TRBV10-3 and TRBJ2-2; 10 nucleotides align to TRBD1. This CDR3 region has 14 residues. Looked up from germline, CDR1 is ENHRY and CDR2 is SYGVKD. The V segment lost 6 bases and the J segment 6 bases; nucleotides outside the gene matches: 4. CDR3 region: CAISGGQGSGELFF. The CDR3, as DNA: TGTGCCATCAGCGGGGGACAGGGGTCCGGGGAGCTGTTTTTT.

J is TRBJ2-3 and V is TRBV7-9; no clear D gene. Trimming left V 2 bases short and J 3 bases short, with 9 bases between. Germline CDR1 SEHNR, CDR2 FQNEAQ (reference sequence). The CDR3 runs 14 residues. The chain's CDR3 is CASSLLSLTDTQYF. CDR3 nucleotides: TGTGCCAGCAGCTTACTATCACTTACAGATACGCAGTATTTT.

The V gene is TRBV25-1, the J gene TRBJ1-6; D is unclear. CDR1 MGHDK and CDR2 SYGVNS come from the germline V gene. The CDR3 runs 16 residues. V was cut by 1 base and J by 6 bases, with 13 bases left in between. Written as DNA, the CDR3 is TGTGCCAGCAGTGAATTTCTGGGAGGGAGTAATTCACCCCTCCACTTT. As protein: CASSEFLGGSNSPLHF.

This clone has only one observation. The V and J genes are TRBV27 and TRBJ1-2; D might be TRBD1 (5 bases). V was pared by 10 bases and J by 3 bases, with 12 bases between. Germline-derived CDR1 and CDR2 are MNHEY and SMNVEV (reference sequence). This CDR3 region has 12 residues. The CDR3 bases are TGTGCCACCCAACAGGCGGACTATGGCTACACCTTC. Its protein product is CATQQADYGYTF.

The rearrangement links TRBV6-5 to TRBJ1-5; D is uncertain. The germline V and J ends were trimmed by 0 bases and 6 bases, with 9 bases remaining between them. The germline CDR1 and CDR2 sequences are MNHEY and SVGAGI. This CDR3 has 14 residues. The CDR3 sequence is CASSYSSFGQPQHF. CDR3 DNA: TGTGCCAGCAGTTACTCGAGTTTTGGTCAGCCCCAGCATTTT.

In this sample, this clone turned up a few times. The chain has TRBV20-1 and TRBJ2-7; no clear D. Germline V lookup: CDR1 DFQATT, CDR2 SNEGSKA (reference sequence). The V end was cut by 5 bases, the J end by 2 bases, with 4 bases between. This CDR3 spans 10 amino acids. The CDR3 loop reads CSAGPYEQYF. The DNA of the CDR3 is TGCAGTGCTGGCCCCTACGAGCAGTACTTC.

V usage is TRBV28 and J usage is TRBJ1-2; D is unclear. There are 14 residues in the CDR3. Trimming took off 3 bases at V and 5 bases at J, with 13 bases between the two ends. CDR1 and CDR2 (germline): MDHEN, SYDVKM. For the CDR3, the DNA is TGTGCCAGCAGTTTTTCGGGGATGGGGTATGGCTACACCTTC. Residues: CASSFSGMGYGYTF.

This chain links TRBV28 with TRBJ1-2; D is ambiguous. The CDR3 is 13 residues long. The germline V gene encodes CDR1 MDHEN and CDR2 SYDVKM. Trimming cost V 3 bases and J 0 bases, with 5 bases left between them. The DNA for the CDR3 is TGTGCCAGCAGTTTGAGCCCTAACTATGGCTACACCTTC. Its translation: CASSLSPNYGYTF.

The CDR3 nucleotides are TGTGCCAGCAGTGGGACAGGCGAAGGGTCACCCCTCCACTTT. This encodes CASSGTGEGSPLHF. The chain is built from TRBV2 and TRBJ1-6; 7 bases agree with TRBD1. Trimming at V came to 4 bases and at J to 10 bases, leaving 7 bases not matched to a gene. Germline assignment: CDR1 SNHLY and CDR2 FYNNEI. There are 14 residues in the CDR3.

The chain employs TRBV2 and TRBJ1-5; 8 nucleotides match TRBD1. CDR3 length: 15 residues. V lost 2 bases, J lost 2 bases, and 2 bases stayed unmatched. The germline gives CDR1 SNHLY, CDR2 FYNNEI. The CDR3 is CASSEYRGGNQPQHF. The DNA for the CDR3 is TGTGCCAGCAGTGAATACAGGGGGGGCAATCAGCCCCAGCATTTT.

This chain joins TRBV2 and TRBJ2-1; TRBD2 aligns across 8 bases. This CDR3 spans 13 amino acids. CDR1 SNHLY and CDR2 FYNNEI come from the germline V gene. V lost 7 bases to trimming and J lost 5 bases; unmatched junction nucleotides: 4. The CDR3 sequence is CASKLAANNEQFF. The CDR3 DNA reads as TGTGCCAGCAAACTAGCGGCGAACAATGAGCAGTTCTTC.

The V and J genes are TRBV9 and TRBJ2-3, with D possibly matching TRBD2 (5 bases). The ends were cut back, 0 bases at V and 5 bases at J, with 16 bases in the middle. Germline CDR1 SGDLS, CDR2 YYNGEE. The CDR3 totals 16 residues. The DNA of the CDR3 is TGTGCCAGCAGCGTAGATGAGAGCGGCTGGGAAGATACGCAGTATTTT. It encodes CASSVDESGWEDTQYF.

This clone was detected only a few times. V usage is TRBV6-5 and J usage is TRBJ2-7, with TRBD2 as a possible D gene (5 bases). CDR3 length: 12 residues. V lost 5 bases to trimming and J lost 7 bases, with 12 bases between them. Germline assignment: CDR1 MNHEY and CDR2 SVGAGI. Written as DNA, the CDR3 is TGTGCCAGCAGTCCCTTCCGAGGGGAGCAGTACTTC. This sequence encodes CASSPFRGEQYF.

This clone showed up just once. This chain links TRBV29-1 with TRBJ2-1, with D tentatively TRBD1 (5 bases). The CDR3 spans 13 residues. Trimming left V 4 bases short and J 7 bases short, with 14 bases between. Germline loops: CDR1 SQVTM, CDR2 ANQGSEA. DNA for the CDR3: TGCAGCGTTGGGGGCAGGTTGACAAATGAGCAGTTCTTC. Encoded protein: CSVGGRLTNEQFF.

This sequence joins TRBV19 and TRBJ1-5; D is uncertain. The CDR3 is made up of 14 amino acids. V lost 5 bases, J lost 0 bases, and 8 bases lay in between. Germline-derived CDR1 and CDR2 are LNHDA and SQIVND (reference sequence). The chain's CDR3 is CASSWRGSNQPQHF. CDR3 nucleotides: TGTGCCAGTAGTTGGCGGGGTAGCAATCAGCCCCAGCATTTT.

The gene calls are TRBV7-9 and TRBJ1-2; D gene unclear. CDR1 and CDR2 (germline): SEHNR, FQNEAQ (reference sequence). The CDR3 is 15 amino acids. Trimming took 6 bases from V and 2 from J, leaving 16 bases between them. CDR3 amino acids: CASRNRSGLNYGYTF. In DNA form, the CDR3 reads TGTGCCAGCAGGAATCGGTCCGGACTAAACTATGGCTACACCTTC. The whole variable domain, remainder taken from reference TRBV7-9 and TRBJ1-2, is DTGVSQNPRHKITKRGQNVTFRCDPISEHNRLYWYRQTLGQGPEFLTYFQNEAQLEKSRLLSDRFSAERPKGSFSTLEIQRTEQGDSAMYLCASRNRSGLNYGYTFGSGTRLTVV.

This sequence joins TRBV27 and TRBJ1-1; TRBD1 is a possible D gene (5 bases). The CDR3 length is 15 residues. Germline-derived CDR1 and CDR2 are MNHEY and SMNVEV (reference sequence). Trimming took off 8 bases at V and 2 bases at J, with 18 bases between the two ends. CDR3 bases: TGTGCCAGCCGATATACGAGACAGACCAACACTGAAGCTTTCTTT. This gives the protein CASRYTRQTNTEAFF.

This chain connects TRBV7-8 to TRBJ2-2; 8 bases are shared with TRBD2. Trimming at V came to 5 bases and at J to 0 bases, leaving 2 bases not matched to a gene. From germline, CDR1 is SGHVS and CDR2 FQNEAQ. This CDR3 region has 15 residues. CDR3 DNA: TGTGCCAGCAGCGCTAGCGGGTCGAACACCGGGGAGCTGTTTTTT. Residues: CASSASGSNTGELFF. Together with reference TRBV7-8 and TRBJ2-2, the CDR3 gives the full variable domain: GAGVSQSPRYKVAKRGQDVALRCDPISGHVSLFWYQQALGQGPEFLTYFQNEAQLDKSGLPSDRFFAERPEGSVSTLKIQRTQQEDSAVYLCASSASGSNTGELFFGEGSRLTVL.

The rearrangement joins TRBV7-2 to TRBJ2-5; 8 bases match TRBD2. The CDR3 is made up of 15 amino acids. Germline V gene lookup returns CDR1 SGHTA and CDR2 FQGNSA. The V gene end was trimmed by 0 bases and the J gene end by 6 bases; junction bases not matched to a gene: 6. The CDR3 protein is CASSLASGAGKTQYF. The CDR3 DNA sequence: TGTGCCAGCAGCTTAGCTAGCGGGGCGGGAAAGACCCAGTACTTC.

The chain carries TRBV28 and TRBJ2-3; 8 bases agree with TRBD2. The germline gives CDR1 MDHEN, CDR2 SYDVKM. The CDR3 has 15 residues. J lost 0 bases, V lost 5 bases, and 4 bases had no gene match. Here the CDR3 reads CASSPGGPSTDTQYF. The CDR3 nucleotides read TGTGCCAGCAGTCCGGGGGGGCCAAGCACAGATACGCAGTATTTT.

The rearrangement links TRBV9 to TRBJ2-3; 10 bases line up with TRBD2. This CDR3 spans 16 amino acids. J was trimmed by 1 base and V by 3 bases; bases with no gene match: 5. Germline values: CDR1 SGDLS, CDR2 YYNGEE. CDR3 protein: CASSDTGTSGTDTQYF. The CDR3 DNA sequence: TGTGCCAGCAGCGACACCGGGACTAGCGGCACAGATACGCAGTATTTT. Together with reference TRBV9 and TRBJ2-3, the CDR3 gives the full variable domain: DSGVTQTPKHLITATGQRVTLRCSPRSGDLSVYWYQQSLDQGLQFLIQYYNGEERAKGNILERFSAQQFPDLHSELNLSSLELGDSALYFCASSDTGTSGTDTQYFGPGTRLTVL.

The chain employs TRBV6-1 and TRBJ2-5, with 7 bases fitting TRBD1. CDR3 length: 13 residues. The J segment lost 7 bases and the V segment lost 6 bases, leaving 8 bases of the junction unmatched. Germline CDR1 is MNHNS and CDR2 is SASEGT. In nucleotides, the CDR3 is TGTGCCAGCAGCCACGACAGGGTGGGGACCCAGTACTTC. Translated: CASSHDRVGTQYF.

The chain recombines TRBV13 with TRBJ2-1, with TRBD2 matching over 11 bases. J lost 0 bases, V lost 5 bases, and 3 bases had no gene match. Germline V gives CDR1 PRHDT, CDR2 FYEKMQ (reference sequence). The length of the CDR3 is 16 residues. The CDR3, as DNA: TGTGCCAGCAGCGGGGGACTAGCGGCCTCCTACAATGAGCAGTTCTTC. Its translation: CASSGGLAASYNEQFF.

The chain carries TRBV29-1 and TRBJ1-2; D is uncertain. The CDR3 is 12 residues long. V was pared by 3 bases and J by 7 bases, with 12 bases between. The V gene's germline CDR1 is SQVTM and CDR2 ANQGSEA. CDR3 in DNA: TGCAGCGTTGAGATTTTCCGCAGTGGCTACACCTTC. It codes for CSVEIFRSGYTF.

V gene TRBV27 combines with J gene TRBJ1-2; 8 bases map to TRBD1. The trim removed 4 bases at V and 7 bases at J, leaving 8 bases unmatched. Looked up from germline, CDR1 is MNHEY and CDR2 is SMNVEV (reference sequence). The CDR3 is 14 residues long. CDR3 sequence reads: CASSSNGQGGGYTF. CDR3 coding DNA: TGTGCCAGCAGTTCCAATGGACAGGGAGGTGGCTACACCTTC.

The V call is TRBV28, the J call TRBJ1-2; D call uncertain. This CDR3 spans 14 amino acids. Per germline, CDR1 MDHEN and CDR2 SYDVKM. Deletions cut 2 bases from V and 2 bases from J, with 9 bases between. This CDR3 is CASSLRVENYGYTF. Here the CDR3 DNA reads TGTGCCAGCAGTTTACGGGTAGAAAACTATGGCTACACCTTC.

This chain connects TRBV7-8 to TRBJ2-7; possible D gene TRBD2, 5 bases. This CDR3 spans 13 amino acids. V dropped 5 bases and J dropped 6 bases, with 14 bases sitting between them. CDR1 and CDR2 from the germline V gene are SGHVS and FQNEAQ. The DNA for the CDR3 is TGTGCCAGCAGCCCCGGACTTTTGGGCGAGCAGTACTTC. It yields the protein CASSPGLLGEQYF. The full variable domain, in which reference TRBV7-8 and TRBJ2-7 provide the parts outside the CDR3, is GAGVSQSPRYKVAKRGQDVALRCDPISGHVSLFWYQQALGQGPEFLTYFQNEAQLDKSGLPSDRFFAERPEGSVSTLKIQRTQQEDSAVYLCASSPGLLGEQYFGPGTRLTVT.

CDR3 loop: CASSLERGGVTDTQYF. The CDR3 DNA is TGCGCCAGCAGCTTGGAGCGGGGGGGCGTGACAGATACGCAGTATTTT. V usage is TRBV5-1 and J usage is TRBJ2-3, with 10 bases aligning to TRBD2. Germline CDR1 reads SGHRS; CDR2 reads YFSETQ. After removal of 0 bases from V and 3 bases from J, the junction contained 4 bases not matched to a gene. The CDR3 loop spans 16 amino acids.

This clone was recorded once. Other DNA sequences from this sample encode an identical CDR3 as well. This chain connects TRBV7-2 to TRBJ1-2; 7 bases are a match to TRBD1. The germline V gene encodes CDR1 SGHTA and CDR2 FQGNSA. The junction had 6 bases not matched to a gene; V was cut back by 5 bases and J by 6 bases. The CDR3 loop spans 13 amino acids. DNA of the CDR3: TGTGCCAGCAGCCCCCGACAGGGCGATGGCTACACCTTC. Its translation: CASSPRQGDGYTF.